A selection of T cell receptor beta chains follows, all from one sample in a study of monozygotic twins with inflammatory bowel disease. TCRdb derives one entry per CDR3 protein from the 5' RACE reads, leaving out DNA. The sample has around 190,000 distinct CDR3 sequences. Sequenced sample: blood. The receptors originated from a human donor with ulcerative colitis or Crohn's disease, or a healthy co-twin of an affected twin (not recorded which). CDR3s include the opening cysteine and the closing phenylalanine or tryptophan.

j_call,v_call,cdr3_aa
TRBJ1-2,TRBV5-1,CASSMGPGGVFDYGYTF
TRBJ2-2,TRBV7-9,CASSLPTGTNTGELFF
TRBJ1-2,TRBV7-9,CASSPGQAGGYTF
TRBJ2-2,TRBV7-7,CASTPQETGELFF
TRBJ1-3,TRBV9,CASRPKEEAGNTIYF
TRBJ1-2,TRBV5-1,CASTLNFGYTF
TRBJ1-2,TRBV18,CASSPTGGYYGYTF
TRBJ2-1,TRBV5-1,CASSPGLEGQGRIEQFF
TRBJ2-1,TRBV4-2,CASSQERDGYNEQFF
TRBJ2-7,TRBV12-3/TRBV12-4,CASRGDNYEQYF
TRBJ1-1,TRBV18,CASSPPPEGTEAFF
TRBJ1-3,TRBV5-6,CASSLNTGPPGNTIYF
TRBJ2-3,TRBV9,CASSASRRQESTDTQYF
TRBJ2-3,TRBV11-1,CASSPSGTSGGDADTQYF
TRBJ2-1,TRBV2,CASHEPNSYNEQFF
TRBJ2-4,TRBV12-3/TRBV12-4,CASSLFAGASGIQYF
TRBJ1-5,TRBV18,CASSPPDRAAKGQPQHF
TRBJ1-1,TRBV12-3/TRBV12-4,CASSFFDTEAFF
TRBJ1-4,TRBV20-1,CSARWNRRDRVIEKLFF
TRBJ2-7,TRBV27,CASSLGQGAPEQYF
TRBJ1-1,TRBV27,CASSFRGPNTEAFF
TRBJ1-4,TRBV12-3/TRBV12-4,CASATNEKLFF
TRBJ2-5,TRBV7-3,CASSLTEGETQYF
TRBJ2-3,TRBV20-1,CSVLLTRGDTQYF